The next 26 T cell receptor beta chains were all read from a single sample in a study of neoadjuvant anti-PD-1 for oral cavity cancer. The repertoire was sequenced with immunoSEQ multiplex PCR; TCRdb's copy has only in-frame clones and lacks some. Of roughly 67,000 clones listed, around 83% are singletons. Source: PBMCs, taken before nivolumab (anti-PD-1) treatment. Every receptor here comes from a person aged 35-79 years with oral cavity squamous cell carcinoma.

This chain joins TRBV7-6 and TRBJ2-3; D is possibly TRBD2 (6 bases). Trimming pared 6 bases from V and 3 bases from J, leaving 16 bases between. The CDR3 extends over 15 amino acids. Germline V CDR1 and CDR2: SGHVS, FNYEAQ. Here the CDR3 DNA reads TGTGCCAGCAGTCGCCGATGGGGGAGGACAGATACGCAGTATTTT. Amino acids: CASSRRWGRTDTQYF.

The chain combines TRBV30 with TRBJ1-5; D remains ambiguous. Trimming cost V 0 bases and J 4 bases, with 13 bases left between them. The CDR3 runs to 15 residues. Germline assignment: CDR1 GTSNPN and CDR2 SVGIG (reference sequence). The CDR3 reads CAWSVSHLGNQPQHF. The CDR3, as DNA: TGTGCCTGGAGTGTTAGCCATCTGGGTAATCAGCCCCAGCATTTT.

V gene TRBV7-2 combines with J gene TRBJ1-5; D is perhaps TRBD1 (5 bases). Between the trimmed V and J ends, which lost 1 base and 7 bases, there was a span of 8 bases. This CDR3 comprises 13 residues. Germline CDR1 is SGHTA and CDR2 is FQGNSA. The CDR3 coding sequence is TGTGCCAGCAGCTTAGTCAAGGGGCAGCCCCAGCATTTT. It translates to CASSLVKGQPQHF.

The J gene is TRBJ2-2, the V gene TRBV6-6; 7 bases map to TRBD1. The V and J ends lost 5 bases and 4 bases, in that order; junction bases with no gene match: 4. Germline V gene lookup returns CDR1 MNHNY and CDR2 SVGAGI (reference sequence). The CDR3 loop spans 14 amino acids. The CDR3 spells CASSPGQTTGELFF. The DNA of the CDR3 is TGTGCCAGCAGTCCGGGACAGACCACCGGGGAGCTGTTTTTT.

The gene calls are TRBV7-8 and TRBJ1-1; no clear D. CDR3 size: 16 residues. Germline loops: CDR1 SGHVS, CDR2 FQNEAQ. The V end lost 1 base, the J end lost 0 bases, and 12 bases lay between the germline ends. CDR3 nucleotide sequence: TGTGCCAGCAGCTTAGACCCGGGAACCTTGAACACTGAAGCTTTCTTT. Its translation: CASSLDPGTLNTEAFF.

The chain couples TRBV7-9 to TRBJ2-5; tentatively, D is TRBD1 or TRBD2 (7 bases each). The CDR3 spans 14 residues. CDR1 and CDR2 from the germline V gene are SEHNR and FQNEAQ (reference sequence). Trimming took 5 bases from V and 5 from J, leaving 15 bases between them. In nucleotides, the CDR3 is TGTGCCAGCAGCCAGGGGGGGTTCGTGGAGACCCAGTACTTC. Its protein is CASSQGGFVETQYF.

This clone occurred once. The chain couples TRBV7-2 to TRBJ2-1; D uncertain. Germline lookup yields CDR1 SGHTA and CDR2 FQGNSA. CDR3 length: 16 residues. Trimming took off 1 base at V and 0 bases at J, with 10 bases between the two ends. The CDR3 is CASSLDGYSSYNEQFF. In nucleotides, the CDR3 is TGTGCCAGCAGCTTAGATGGGTATAGCTCCTACAATGAGCAGTTCTTC.

The chain combines TRBV21-1 with TRBJ2-7; the table's D call TRBD2 went unverified against the DNA. TRBV21-1 is termed a pseudogene. This CDR3 comprises 17 residues. The CDR3 reads CASSKGDPSGLSYEQYF. CDR3 bases: TGTGCCAGCAGCAAAGGGGATCCTAGTGGACTCTCCTACGAGCAGTACTTC.

The J gene is TRBJ2-7, the V gene TRBV15; TRBD2 agrees at 8 bases. Germline values: CDR1 LNHNV, CDR2 YYDKDF (reference sequence). This CDR3 region has 15 residues. V shed 3 bases and J 6 bases; nucleotides not matched to a gene: 10. The CDR3 sequence is CATSRMIAGSFEQYF. In DNA form, the CDR3 reads TGTGCCACCAGCAGGATGATAGCGGGATCTTTCGAGCAGTACTTC.

The CDR3 nucleotides read TGCGCCAGCAGCTTAGACAGTCGCACAGATACGCAGTATTTT. This codes for CASSLDSRTDTQYF. The chain links TRBV5-1 to TRBJ2-3, with D tentatively TRBD1 (5 bases). CDR1 SGHRS and CDR2 YFSETQ come from the germline V gene. Trimming shortened V by 2 bases and J by 1 base, and 8 bases separated the two germline ends. The CDR3 is 14 residues long.

This chain links TRBV7-8 with TRBJ1-6; no clear D gene. This CDR3 is built from 13 residues. CDR1 and CDR2 (germline): SGHVS, FQNEAQ. Trimming removed 4 bases from V and 7 bases from J, with 8 bases in between. The CDR3 DNA follows: TGTGCCAGCAGCTCCCGAGACAATTCACCCCTCCACTTT. Its translation: CASSSRDNSPLHF.

This clone was seen a single time. The rearrangement uses TRBV28 and TRBJ2-7, with 11 bases matching TRBD2. In germline, CDR1 is MDHEN, CDR2 SYDVKM. CDR3 length: 21 residues. V was pared by 4 bases and J by 2 bases, with 22 bases of the junction left unmatched. The CDR3 sequence: CASSSPRYRGGTSGWTYEQYF. CDR3 nucleotide sequence: TGTGCCAGCAGTTCCCCCCGCTATCGGGGTGGGACTAGCGGATGGACCTACGAGCAGTACTTC. The variable domain in full, completed from reference TRBV28 and TRBJ2-7, reads DVKVTQSSRYLVKRTGEKVFLECVQDMDHENMFWYRQDPGLGLRLIYFSYDVKMKEKGDIPEGYSVSREKKERFSLILESASTNQTSMYLCASSSPRYRGGTSGWTYEQYFGPGTRLTVT.

This chain joins TRBV5-1 and TRBJ2-5, with D tentatively TRBD1 (7 bases). The CDR3 consists of 16 residues. CDR1 and CDR2 from the germline V gene are SGHRS and YFSETQ. The germline V and J ends were trimmed by 0 bases and 5 bases, with 17 bases remaining between them. The CDR3 is CASSLVQDRRGETQYF. The CDR3 DNA follows: TGCGCCAGCAGCTTGGTTCAGGACAGGAGGGGGGAGACCCAGTACTTC.

The V gene is TRBV19, the J gene TRBJ1-1, with 7 nucleotides matching TRBD1. The J segment lost 6 bases and the V segment lost 3 bases, leaving 10 bases of the junction unmatched. The CDR3 spans 15 residues. Germline V gene lookup returns CDR1 LNHDA and CDR2 SQIVND (reference sequence). The CDR3 is CASSIRGDRVAEAFF. CDR3 nucleotide sequence: TGTGCCAGTAGTATCAGGGGCGACAGGGTGGCTGAAGCTTTCTTT.

V gene TRBV5-1 combines with J gene TRBJ2-1; no definite D call. Germline V gene data show CDR1 as SGHRS and CDR2 as YFSETQ. V shed 1 base and J shed 5 bases, with 10 bases lying between them. The CDR3 has 14 residues. The CDR3 coding sequence is TGCGCCAGCAGCTTGCGAGCAGAAAACAATGAGCAGTTCTTC. This encodes CASSLRAENNEQFF.

This chain uses TRBV5-5 with TRBJ1-6; D perhaps matches TRBD1 (5 bases). Germline V CDR1 and CDR2: SGHKS, YYEKEE (reference sequence). The CDR3 sequence is 16 residues long. Trimming took 6 bases from V and 9 from J, leaving 22 bases between them. CDR3 nucleotides: TGTGCCAGCAACCCCTCGACAGTTGGTCTGAGTTCACCCCTCCACTTT. Translation: CASNPSTVGLSSPLHF.

This clone came up once. This chain uses TRBV7-9 with TRBJ1-2; the D gene is possibly TRBD1 (6 bases). Germline-derived CDR1 and CDR2 are SEHNR and FQNEAQ (reference sequence). The CDR3 contains 15 residues. Trimming removed 5 bases from V and 0 bases from J, with 13 bases in between. CDR3 protein: CASSVPGASNYGYTF. The CDR3 DNA sequence: TGTGCCAGCAGCGTTCCAGGGGCCTCTAACTATGGCTACACCTTC.

The J gene is TRBJ1-2, the V gene TRBV6-5; no firm D call. From germline, CDR1 is MNHEY and CDR2 SVGAGI. The CDR3 runs 11 residues. Between the trimmed V and J ends, which lost 7 bases and 3 bases, there was a span of 6 bases. CDR3 sequence reads: CASTGHYGYTF. The CDR3 bases are TGTGCCAGCACCGGGCACTATGGCTACACCTTC.

CDR3 sequence: CASSFGRIQETQYF. CDR3 nucleotide sequence: TGTGCCAGCAGCTTCGGACGGATTCAAGAGACCCAGTACTTC. The chain is built from TRBV9 and TRBJ2-5; no definite D call. The V and J ends lost 4 bases and 2 bases respectively, with 12 bases between them. Per the germline V gene, CDR1 is SGDLS and CDR2 is YYNGEE. The CDR3 has 14 residues.

This chain connects TRBV30 to TRBJ2-7; D is possibly TRBD1 or TRBD2 (5 bases each). The ends were cut back, 8 bases at V and 4 bases at J, with 12 bases in the middle. The CDR3 is made up of 11 amino acids. CDR1 is GTSNPN, CDR2 SVGIG, per germline (reference sequence). The CDR3 coding sequence is TGTGCCGGGGGTAAGTGGTACGAGCAGTACTTC. Its translation is CAGGKWYEQYF.

The V gene is TRBV7-9, the J gene TRBJ2-1; 13 nucleotides agree with TRBD2. Germline V gives CDR1 SEHNR, CDR2 FQNEAQ (reference sequence). With V trimmed by 6 bases and J by 5 bases, 10 bases remained unmatched. The CDR3 covers 17 residues. As DNA, the CDR3 is TGTGCCAGCAGGAAACTAGCGGGAGGGATTGCGGACAATGAGCAGTTCTTC. It is translated as CASRKLAGGIADNEQFF. The full variable domain, in which reference TRBV7-9 and TRBJ2-1 provide the parts outside the CDR3, is DTGVSQNPRHKITKRGQNVTFRCDPISEHNRLYWYRQTLGQGPEFLTYFQNEAQLEKSRLLSDRFSAERPKGSFSTLEIQRTEQGDSAMYLCASRKLAGGIADNEQFFGPGTRLTVL.

V and J are TRBV5-1 and TRBJ2-3; weak D call: TRBD2 (5 bases). Trimming cost V 1 base and J 0 bases, with 12 bases left between them. Per germline, CDR1 SGHRS and CDR2 YFSETQ. This CDR3 is built from 16 residues. CDR3 protein: CASSLILAASTDTQYF. The CDR3 region has the DNA TGCGCCAGCAGCTTGATCCTAGCAGCTAGCACAGATACGCAGTATTTT.

The rearrangement links TRBV25-1 to TRBJ2-7; D is undetermined. The V gene's germline CDR1 is MGHDK and CDR2 SYGVNS. This CDR3 has 15 amino acids. V was pared by 6 bases and J by 2 bases, with 17 bases between. The CDR3 sequence: CASRQTTNHPYEQYF. In DNA form, the CDR3 reads TGTGCCAGCAGACAAACCACCAATCATCCCTACGAGCAGTACTTC.

The V call is TRBV7-7, the J call TRBJ2-1; D is unclear. The CDR3 extends over 13 amino acids. V shed 5 bases and J shed 8 bases, with 13 bases lying between them. Germline loops: CDR1 SSHAT, CDR2 FNYEAQ (reference sequence). DNA for the CDR3: TGTGCCAGCAGCGAGGTCCTAGGGTATGAGCAGTTCTTC. Translated: CASSEVLGYEQFF. Filled out from reference TRBV7-7 and TRBJ2-1, the complete variable domain reads GAGVSQSPRYKVTKRGQDVTLRCDPISSHATLYWYQQALGQGPEFLTYFNYEAQPDKSGLPSDRFSAERPEGSISTLTIQRTEQRDSAMYRCASSEVLGYEQFFGPGTRLTVL.

The chain carries TRBV5-6 and TRBJ2-7, with 9 nucleotides matching TRBD1. Germline assignment: CDR1 SGHDT and CDR2 YYEEEE. The CDR3 length is 15 residues. V was pared by 3 bases and J by 2 bases, with 6 bases of the junction left unmatched. The CDR3 DNA sequence: TGTGCCAGCAGCTCACCGGGACAGGGAGCCTACGAGCAGTACTTC. It codes for CASSSPGQGAYEQYF. The full variable domain, in which reference TRBV5-6 and TRBJ2-7 provide the parts outside the CDR3, is DAGVTQSPTHLIKTRGQQVTLRCSPKSGHDTVSWYQQALGQGPQFIFQYYEEEERQRGNFPDRFSGHQFPNYSSELNVNALLLGDSALYLCASSSPGQGAYEQYFGPGTRLTVT.

V is TRBV7-9 and J is TRBJ2-2, with a tentative D call TRBD1 (5 bases). Germline loops: CDR1 SEHNR, CDR2 FQNEAQ (reference sequence). Trimming took off 2 bases at V and 6 bases at J, with 16 bases between the two ends. This CDR3 is 16 amino acids long. DNA of the CDR3: TGTGCCAGCAGCTTAACGGCCGGGCAGGGTTCCGGGGAGCTGTTTTTT. Translating it yields CASSLTAGQGSGELFF.